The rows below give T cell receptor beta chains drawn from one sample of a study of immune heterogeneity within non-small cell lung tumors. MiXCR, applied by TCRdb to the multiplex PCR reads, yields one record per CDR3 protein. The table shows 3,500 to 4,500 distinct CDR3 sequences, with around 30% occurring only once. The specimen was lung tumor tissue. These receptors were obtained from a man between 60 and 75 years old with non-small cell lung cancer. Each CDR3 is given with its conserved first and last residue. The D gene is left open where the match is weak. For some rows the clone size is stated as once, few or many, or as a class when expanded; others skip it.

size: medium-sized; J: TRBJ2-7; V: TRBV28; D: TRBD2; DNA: TGTGCCAGCAGTCTCGGGGGGTACGAGCAGTACTTC; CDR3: CASSLGGYEQYF
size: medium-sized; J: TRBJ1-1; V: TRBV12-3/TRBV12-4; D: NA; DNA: TGTGCCAGCAGCCCATCGACAGGGAACACTGAAGCTTTCTTT; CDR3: CASSPSTGNTEAFF
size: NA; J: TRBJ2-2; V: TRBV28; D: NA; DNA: TGTGCCAGCAGTTTTGGGGGGCTTGTCACCGGGGAGCTGTTTTTT; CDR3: CASSFGGLVTGELFF
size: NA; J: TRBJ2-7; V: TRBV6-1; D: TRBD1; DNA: TGTGCCAGCAGATCACAGGGGGCGGGCTACGAGCAGTACTTC; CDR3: CASRSQGAGYEQYF
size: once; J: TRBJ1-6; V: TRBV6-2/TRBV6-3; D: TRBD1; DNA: TGTGCCAGCAGTTACAGGGGGACAGCTAATAATTCACCCCTCCACTTT; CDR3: CASSYRGTANNSPLHF
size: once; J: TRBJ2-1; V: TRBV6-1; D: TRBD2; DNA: TGTGCCAGCAGTGAACTAGCGGACTACAATGAGCAGTTCTTC; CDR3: CASSELADYNEQFF
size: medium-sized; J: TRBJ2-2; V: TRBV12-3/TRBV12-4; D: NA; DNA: TGTGCCAGCAGTATTACTGGCGGCGGTTCCGGGGAGCTGTTTTTT; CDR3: CASSITGGGSGELFF
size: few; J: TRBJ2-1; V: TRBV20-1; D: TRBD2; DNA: TGCAGTGCTAGTACTCCCGCCAGTAGGAGCGGACTAGCTTACAATGAGCAGTTCTTC; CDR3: CSASTPASRSGLAYNEQFF
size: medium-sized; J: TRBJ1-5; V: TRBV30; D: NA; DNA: TGTGCCTGGAGTGTGGGACAATATAGCAATCAGCCCCAGCATTTT; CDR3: CAWSVGQYSNQPQHF
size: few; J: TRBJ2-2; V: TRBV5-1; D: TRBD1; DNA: TGCGCCAGCAGCTTGAAGGGGGCATACACCGGGGAGCTGTATTTT; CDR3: CASSLKGAYTGELYF
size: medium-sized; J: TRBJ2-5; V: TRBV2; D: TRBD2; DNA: TGTGCCATGGGGGGGGTCACTACCAGGGCCCAGTACTTC; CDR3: CAMGGVTTRAQYF
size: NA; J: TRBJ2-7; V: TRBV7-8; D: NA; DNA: TGTGCCAGCAGCTTTCTGTTTGGGCCCTTCCACGAGCAGTACTTC; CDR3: CASSFLFGPFHEQYF
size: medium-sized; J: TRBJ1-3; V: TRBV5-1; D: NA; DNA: TGCGCCAGCAGCTTGGAGGGACGCGTGGGTAGCTCTGGAAACACCATATATTTT; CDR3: CASSLEGRVGSSGNTIYF
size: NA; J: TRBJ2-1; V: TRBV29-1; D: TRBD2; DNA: TGCAGCAACATCGGACTAGCGGGTGAGCAGTTCTTC; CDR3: CSNIGLAGEQFF
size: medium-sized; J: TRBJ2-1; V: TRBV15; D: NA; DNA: TGTGCCACCAGCAGAGATGCTAGCGATGGTGAGCAGTTCTTC; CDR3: CATSRDASDGEQFF
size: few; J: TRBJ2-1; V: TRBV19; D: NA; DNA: TGTGCCAGTTGCATGGGCGGGTCCTACAATGAGCAGTTCTTC; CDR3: CASCMGGSYNEQFF
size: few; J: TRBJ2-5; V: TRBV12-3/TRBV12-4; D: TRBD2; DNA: TGTGCCAGCAGTTTAAGCGGGGTGGAGACCCAGTACTTC; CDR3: CASSLSGVETQYF
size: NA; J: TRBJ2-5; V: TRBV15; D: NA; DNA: TGTGCCACCCGTAACTCCGGACTTAAAGAGACCCAGTACTTC; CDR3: CATRNSGLKETQYF
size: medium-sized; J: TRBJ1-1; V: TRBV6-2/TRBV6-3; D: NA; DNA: TGTGCCAGCAGCCCCGGGGAGAACACTGAAGCTTTCTTT; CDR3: CASSPGENTEAFF
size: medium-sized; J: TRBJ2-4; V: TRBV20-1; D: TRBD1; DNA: TGCAGTGCTAGATTGTCAGGGGGAGAAGCCAAAAACATTCAGTACTTC; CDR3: CSARLSGGEAKNIQYF
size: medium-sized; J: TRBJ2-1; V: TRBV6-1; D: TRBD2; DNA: TGTGCCAGCAGCGACCCGCTAACTAGCGTCTCCTACAATGAGCAGTTCTTC; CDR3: CASSDPLTSVSYNEQFF
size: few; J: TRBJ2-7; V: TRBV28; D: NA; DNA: TGTGCCAGCAGCCTTGAGCGGGTAGGCTCCTACGAGCAGTACTTC; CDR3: CASSLERVGSYEQYF
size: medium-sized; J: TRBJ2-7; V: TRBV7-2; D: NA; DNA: TGTGCCAGCAGCTTAGGGGAGACAGGTTCCTACGAGCAGTACTTC; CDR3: CASSLGETGSYEQYF
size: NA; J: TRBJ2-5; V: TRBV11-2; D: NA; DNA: TGTGCCAGCAGCTTAGAAATTCAGGGAGGAGAAGAGACCCAGTACTTC; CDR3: CASSLEIQGGEETQYF
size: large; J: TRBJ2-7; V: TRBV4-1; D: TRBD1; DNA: TGCGCCAGCAGCAGGATATTCGTCCCGGGACAGAGCTCCTACGAGCAGTACTTC; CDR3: CASSRIFVPGQSSYEQYF
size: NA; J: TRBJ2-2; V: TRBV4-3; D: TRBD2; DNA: TGCGCCAGCAGCCAAGGGACTAGCGGGAACACCGGGGAGCTGTTTTTT; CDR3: CASSQGTSGNTGELFF
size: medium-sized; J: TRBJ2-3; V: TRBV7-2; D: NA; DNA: TGTGCCAGCAGCTCGGTCCGGAGGTCCACAGATACGCAGTATTTT; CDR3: CASSSVRRSTDTQYF
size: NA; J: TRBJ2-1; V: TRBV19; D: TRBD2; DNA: TGTGCCAGTAGTTCACTAGCGTACGATGAGCAGTTCTTC; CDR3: CASSSLAYDEQFF